This T cell receptor beta chain was observed in a study of CD8+CD57+ T cells in acquired aplastic anemia. Background on the study: Sorted CD4+ plus CD8+ cells gave DNA averaging 3.2 ug.

It was patients with CD8+CD57+ cell expansion by flow cytometry who were chosen for sequencing. Template material for TCR beta VDJ and CDR3 profiling consisted of genomic DNA. TCRdb processed the reads anew with MiXCR; each CDR3 protein has one entry. This repertoire shows some 200,000 distinct CDR3 sequences, roughly half found once; its top ten account for over 7.5%. There are 14 residues in the CDR3. Germline-derived CDR1 and CDR2 are ENHRY and SYGVKD. Between the trimmed V and J ends, which lost 7 bases and 6 bases, there was a span of 19 bases. This chain uses TRBV10-3 with TRBJ2-7, with a tentative D call TRBD2 (6 bases). Sequencing was done on a sample of sorted CD4+, CD8+, or CD8+CD57+ T cells (not recorded which) from PBMCs. This clonotype originated in a human donor with aplastic anemia. The CDR3: CAIIASAFSVEQYF. The CDR3 nucleotides read TGTGCCATCATCGCTAGCGCATTTTCTGTCGAGCAGTACTTC.